What follows are 30 T cell receptor beta chains derived from one specimen sequenced in a study of immune evolution from preneoplasia to lung adenocarcinoma listed by TCRdb under 2021. Receptors were amplified or captured by the immunoSEQ multiplex PCR assay. The table comes from immuneACCESS by way of TCRdb, which keeps in-frame sequences with V and J called. Part of the clones is missing from these tables; in studies checked, under half for an unresolved V gene and the rest for unknown reasons. Counted in this sample were 3,000 to 4,000 clones; roughly 70% of them appeared once. 9% to 15% of the sample goes to the ten largest clones. The sample taken for sequencing was FFPE lung adenocarcinoma in situ tissue. The cell subset or site label for this specimen denotes: preinvasive adenocarcinoma in situ (AIS). These receptors originate from a person aged 55-80 years with lung adenocarcinoma.

This chain links TRBV2 with TRBJ2-5; 7 positions match TRBD1. The junction had 3 bases not matched to a gene; V was cut back by 9 bases and J by 2 bases. The CDR3 extends over 12 amino acids. Per germline, CDR1 SNHLY and CDR2 FYNNEI. The CDR3 DNA reads TGTGCCAGTGACAGGGTACAAGAGACCCAGTACTTC. As protein: CASDRVQETQYF.

V and J are TRBV10-3 and TRBJ2-3, with D tentatively TRBD1 (6 bases). The ends were cut back, 5 bases at V and 3 bases at J, with 15 bases in the middle. Germline V gives CDR1 ENHRY, CDR2 SYGVKD. This CDR3 is 15 amino acids long. CDR3 coding DNA: TGTGCCATCAGTAAGGTTTTCCAGGGGACAGATACGCAGTATTTT. Its translation: CAISKVFQGTDTQYF.

This clone was seen only once. The chain couples TRBV20-1 to TRBJ2-5; D is perhaps TRBD2 (5 bases). Trimming cost V 7 bases and J 4 bases, with 10 bases left between them. The length of the CDR3 is 11 residues. CDR1 DFQATT and CDR2 SNEGSKA come from the germline V gene (reference sequence). This CDR3 reads CSVSDGETQYF. In DNA form, the CDR3 reads TGCAGTGTTAGCGACGGAGAGACCCAGTACTTC.

This clone was detected once. V is TRBV5-5 and J is TRBJ1-1; D is uncertain. This CDR3 contains 14 residues. From germline, CDR1 is SGHKS and CDR2 YYEKEE (reference sequence). V lost 3 bases, J lost 1 base, and 10 bases lay in between. Here the CDR3 reads CASSWAAKNTEAFF. The CDR3 nucleotides read TGTGCCAGCAGCTGGGCAGCGAAGAACACTGAAGCTTTCTTT.

V and J are TRBV5-4 and TRBJ2-5; 7 bases agree with TRBD1. Looked up from germline, CDR1 is SGHNT and CDR2 is YYREEE (reference sequence). CDR3 length: 14 amino acids. V trimming: 5 bases; J trimming: 3 bases; junction bases outside the gene matches: 7. CDR3 residues: CASSLGTEEETQYF. CDR3 in DNA: TGTGCCAGCAGTCTGGGGACAGAGGAAGAGACCCAGTACTTC.

The chain recombines TRBV11-2 with TRBJ2-3; tentative D call: TRBD2 (6 bases). Trimming removed 1 base at V and 2 bases at J, with 13 bases between. Germline CDR1 is SGHAT and CDR2 is FQNNGV. The CDR3 is made up of 16 amino acids. The CDR3 is CASSLGARLDTDTQYF. CDR3 nucleotides: TGTGCCAGCAGCTTAGGCGCTCGACTAGACACAGATACGCAGTATTTT.

The J gene is TRBJ2-2, the V gene TRBV4-1, with 7 positions matching TRBD1. Per germline, CDR1 MGHRA and CDR2 YSYEKL. The CDR3 is made up of 15 amino acids. The V gene end was trimmed by 1 base and the J gene end by 4 bases; junction bases not matched to a gene: 3. The CDR3: CASSQVAGGTGELFF. In DNA form, the CDR3 reads TGCGCCAGCAGCCAAGTGGCAGGGGGCACCGGGGAGCTGTTTTTT.

A word on this clone: The sample carries other DNA sequences with the same CDR3. The chain combines TRBV29-1 with TRBJ2-7; D is unclear. This CDR3 spans 11 amino acids. Germline V CDR1 and CDR2: SQVTM, ANQGSEA. V gave up 2 bases and J gave up 4 bases, with 6 bases separating them. The CDR3 protein is CSVETAYEQYF. As DNA, the CDR3 is TGCAGCGTTGAAACAGCTTACGAGCAGTACTTC.

The J gene is TRBJ2-6, the V gene TRBV6-1; D ambiguous. The CDR3 covers 15 residues. V was pared by 2 bases and J by 0 bases, with 5 bases between. The germline CDR1 and CDR2 sequences are MNHNS and SASEGT. CDR3 DNA: TGTGCCAGCAGTGAAACCTTCTCTGGGGCCAACGTCCTGACTTTC. Protein product: CASSETFSGANVLTF.

The chain carries TRBV9 and TRBJ1-1, with D tentatively TRBD1 (5 bases). Germline lookup yields CDR1 SGDLS and CDR2 YYNGEE. Between the trimmed V and J ends, which lost 4 bases and 5 bases, there was a span of 15 bases. The CDR3 covers 14 residues. CDR3: CASSPTSGETEAFF. Here the CDR3 DNA reads TGTGCCAGCAGCCCAACCTCGGGGGAAACTGAAGCTTTCTTT.

This chain uses TRBV6-1 with TRBJ1-6; D remains ambiguous. Between the trimmed V and J ends, which lost 4 bases and 6 bases, there was a span of 10 bases. Germline V gene sequence: CDR1 MNHNS, CDR2 SASEGT. The CDR3 sequence is 14 residues long. CDR3 coding DNA: TGTGCCAGCAGTGTGCGGGAGCGTAATTCACCCCTCCACTTT. The encoded protein is CASSVRERNSPLHF.

V usage is TRBV2 and J usage is TRBJ1-1; perhaps TRBD1 as D (5 bases). The CDR3 covers 14 residues. The germline V gene has CDR1 SNHLY and CDR2 FYNNEI. Trimming stripped 6 bases from V and 2 bases from J, with 13 bases between. The chain's CDR3 is CASRPGRENTEAFF. CDR3 nucleotides: TGTGCCAGCAGGCCAGGGCGGGAAAACACTGAAGCTTTCTTT.

The chain employs TRBV30 and TRBJ2-7, with D possibly matching TRBD2 (6 bases). Germline-derived CDR1 and CDR2 are GTSNPN and SVGIG (reference sequence). The CDR3 spans 19 residues. Trimming shortened V by 0 bases and J by 2 bases, and 26 bases separated the two germline ends. The CDR3 here is CAWSVGTPGLGRSTYEQYF. The CDR3 region has the DNA TGTGCCTGGAGTGTAGGGACTCCTGGCTTGGGGAGATCTACCTACGAGCAGTACTTC. Looking up the rest from reference TRBV30 and TRBJ2-7 gives the full variable domain: SQTIHQWPATLVQPVGSPLSLECTVEGTSNPNLYWYRQAAGRGLQLLFYSVGIGQISSEVPQNLSASRPQDRQFILSSKKLLLSDSGFYLCAWSVGTPGLGRSTYEQYFGPGTRLTVT.

The chain couples TRBV5-6 to TRBJ2-7; either TRBD1 or TRBD2 may supply D (5 bases each). The CDR3 contains 15 residues. V was cut by 0 bases and J by 2 bases, with 12 bases left in between. CDR1 is SGHDT, CDR2 YYEEEE, per germline. The CDR3 DNA reads TGTGCCAGCAGCTTGGGTGGGACGCTGACCTACGAGCAGTACTTC. Its translation: CASSLGGTLTYEQYF.

This chain links TRBV4-2 with TRBJ2-1; TRBD2 matches 9 bases. The CDR3 has 13 residues. The trim removed 0 bases at V and 10 bases at J, leaving 1 base unmatched. CDR1 is LGHNA, CDR2 YNFKEQ, per germline. The CDR3 sequence is CASSQDLAGEQFF. CDR3 coding DNA: TGTGCCAGCAGCCAAGACCTAGCGGGGGAGCAGTTCTTC.

The CDR3 bases are TGCGCCAGCAGCTTGGGACAGGGGGCGAGAGATGGCTACACCTTC. Its protein is CASSLGQGARDGYTF. V gene TRBV5-1 combines with J gene TRBJ1-2; 10 nucleotides match TRBD1. Germline V gives CDR1 SGHRS, CDR2 YFSETQ. Unmatched junction bases numbered 5, after V lost 0 bases and J lost 6 bases. This CDR3 comprises 15 residues.

In DNA form, the CDR3 reads TGTGCCAGCAGTTACGGGGAGACCCAGTACTTC. As protein: CASSYGETQYF. This chain joins TRBV6-6 and TRBJ2-5; no clear D. Germline-derived CDR1 and CDR2 are MNHNY and SVGAGI (reference sequence). The V end was cut by 2 bases, the J end by 5 bases, with 3 bases between. This CDR3 is built from 11 residues.

The chain joins TRBV5-1 to TRBJ2-3; 13 bases line up with TRBD2. V lost 1 base, J lost 4 bases, and 15 bases stayed unmatched. Germline V gene data show CDR1 as SGHRS and CDR2 as YFSETQ. The CDR3 has 20 residues. DNA for the CDR3: TGCGCCAGCAGCTTGCTAAGACTAGCGGGGGGCCTAGGTGTAGCAGATACGCAGTATTTT. Its protein product is CASSLLRLAGGLGVADTQYF.

The V gene is TRBV4-3, the J gene TRBJ1-4; D ambiguous. The CDR3 extends over 15 amino acids. V was shortened by 3 bases and J by 0 bases, with 8 bases between the two germline ends. Germline values: CDR1 LGHNA, CDR2 YSLEER. CDR3 residues: CASSQHDATNEKLFF. In DNA, the CDR3 is TGCGCCAGCAGCCAGCATGATGCAACTAATGAAAAACTGTTTTTT.

V is TRBV30 and J is TRBJ2-3; D is uncertain. The germline V and J ends were trimmed by 1 base and 1 base, with 9 bases remaining between them. The CDR3 is 14 amino acids. Per germline, CDR1 GTSNPN and CDR2 SVGIG (reference sequence). The CDR3 DNA sequence: TGTGCCTGGAGTGCAGTAGACCGCACAGATACGCAGTATTTT. This sequence encodes CAWSAVDRTDTQYF.

The J gene is TRBJ1-1, the V gene TRBV5-1; D perhaps matches TRBD1 (6 bases). The germline V and J ends were trimmed by 4 bases and 0 bases, with 16 bases remaining between them. The CDR3 extends over 16 amino acids. Germline lookup yields CDR1 SGHRS and CDR2 YFSETQ. The CDR3 DNA is TGCGCCAGCAGCACTCAGTCCGGGACACTGAACACTGAAGCTTTCTTT. This translates into CASSTQSGTLNTEAFF.

V and J are TRBV11-1 and TRBJ1-6, with D maybe TRBD1 (6 bases). The CDR3 has 15 amino acids. Germline-derived CDR1 and CDR2 are SGHAT and FQDESV (reference sequence). The V and J ends lost 5 bases and 6 bases respectively, with 14 bases between them. CDR3 in DNA: TGTGCCAGCAGCACTATCAGGACAGCTAATTCACCCCTCCACTTT. As protein: CASSTIRTANSPLHF.

V and J are TRBV12-5 and TRBJ2-1; 7 nucleotides line up with TRBD1. V lost 2 bases and J lost 12; bases outside the gene matches: 4. This CDR3 is 12 amino acids long. The germline V gene encodes CDR1 LGHNT and CDR2 FRNRAP. In DNA form, the CDR3 reads TGTGCTAGTGGTTTGCCACAGGGGAGGCAGTTCTTC. Encoded protein: CASGLPQGRQFF.

The rearrangement joins TRBV5-1 to TRBJ2-2; 14 positions match TRBD2. Germline V gene sequence: CDR1 SGHRS, CDR2 YFSETQ. The CDR3 has 16 residues. V shed 2 bases, J shed 5 bases, and the junction held 2 bases outside the gene matches. The CDR3 loop is CASSFRTSGGTGELFF. The DNA for the CDR3 is TGCGCCAGCAGCTTCAGGACTAGCGGGGGGACCGGGGAGCTGTTTTTT. Full variable domain (missing parts from reference TRBV5-1 and TRBJ2-2): KAGVTQTPRYLIKTRGQQVTLSCSPISGHRSVSWYQQTPGQGLQFLFEYFSETQRNKGNFPGRFSGRQFSNSRSEMNVSTLELGDSALYLCASSFRTSGGTGELFFGEGSRLTVL.

The chain uses TRBV5-4 and TRBJ2-7; 11 bases fit TRBD2. V was pared by 2 bases and J by 2 bases, with 0 bases of the junction left unmatched. Germline V lookup: CDR1 SGHNT, CDR2 YYREEE (reference sequence). The CDR3 runs to 14 residues. CDR3 region: CASSFSGGAYEQYF. The CDR3 DNA reads as TGTGCCAGCAGCTTTAGCGGGGGGGCCTACGAGCAGTACTTC.

This clone was observed a few times. The chain has TRBV7-9 and TRBJ1-1; 7 positions match TRBD1. Germline lookup yields CDR1 SEHNR and CDR2 FQNEAQ (reference sequence). The ends lost 6 bases at V and 3 bases at J; junction bases unmatched: 4. This CDR3 spans 13 amino acids. CDR3 DNA sequence: TGTGCCAGCAGACGTACAGGGGACACTGAAGCTTTCTTT. Translating it yields CASRRTGDTEAFF.

The chain has TRBV10-2 and TRBJ2-1; 9 bases agree with TRBD1. The CDR3 consists of 15 residues. V was clipped by 3 bases and J by 7 bases; unmatched bases: 7. Germline CDR1 is WSHSY and CDR2 is SAAADI. Written as DNA, the CDR3 is TGCGCCAGCAGTGACCCCCGGACAGGGGAGAATGAGCAGTTCTTC. Its protein is CASSDPRTGENEQFF.

The genes are TRBV28 and TRBJ1-5, with TRBD1 matching 8 bases. The CDR3 consists of 17 residues. J was trimmed by 2 bases and V by 7 bases; bases with no gene match: 13. The germline CDR1 and CDR2 sequences are MDHEN and SYDVKM. The CDR3 reads CASTLPGQGGRNQPQHF. For the CDR3, the DNA is TGTGCCAGCACTTTGCCAGGACAGGGTGGACGCAATCAGCCCCAGCATTTT.

This chain joins TRBV7-2 and TRBJ1-1; TRBD1 matches 7 bases. Germline V gene data show CDR1 as SGHTA and CDR2 as FQGNSA. J gave up 0 bases and V 1 base, and 5 bases lay outside the gene matches. There are 16 residues in the CDR3. CDR3 amino acids: CASSLDGTALNTEAFF. The CDR3 DNA sequence: TGTGCCAGCAGCTTAGATGGGACAGCATTGAACACTGAAGCTTTCTTT.

This clone has only a few counts. This chain uses TRBV25-1 with TRBJ2-5; 7 nucleotides agree with TRBD2. V shed 4 bases, J shed 6 bases, and the junction held 5 bases outside the gene matches. Germline CDR1 MGHDK, CDR2 SYGVNS. This CDR3 has 13 amino acids. The CDR3 sequence: CASSVGGGKTQYF. As DNA, the CDR3 is TGTGCCAGCAGTGTGGGCGGGGGAAAGACCCAGTACTTC.